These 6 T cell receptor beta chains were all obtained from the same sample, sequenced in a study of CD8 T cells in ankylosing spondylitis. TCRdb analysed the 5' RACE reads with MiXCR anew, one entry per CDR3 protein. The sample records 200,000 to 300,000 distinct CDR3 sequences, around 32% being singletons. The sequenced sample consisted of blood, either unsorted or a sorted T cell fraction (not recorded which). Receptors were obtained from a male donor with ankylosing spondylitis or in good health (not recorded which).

The CDR3 DNA follows: TGCAGTGCTAGAGATGAGGGCACAGATACGCAGTATTTT. Its protein is CSARDEGTDTQYF. This sequence joins TRBV20-1 and TRBJ2-3; D unresolved. V dropped 0 bases and J dropped 1 base, with 5 bases sitting between them. The CDR3 is 13 residues long. Germline CDR1 reads DFQATT; CDR2 reads SNEGSKA (reference sequence).

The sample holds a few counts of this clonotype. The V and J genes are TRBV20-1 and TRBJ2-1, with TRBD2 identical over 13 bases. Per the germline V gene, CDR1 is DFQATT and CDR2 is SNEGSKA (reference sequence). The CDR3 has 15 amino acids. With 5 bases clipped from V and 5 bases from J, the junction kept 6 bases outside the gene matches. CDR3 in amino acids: CSAGQTSGGNNEQFF. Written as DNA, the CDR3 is TGCAGTGCTGGACAGACTAGCGGGGGGAACAATGAGCAGTTCTTC.

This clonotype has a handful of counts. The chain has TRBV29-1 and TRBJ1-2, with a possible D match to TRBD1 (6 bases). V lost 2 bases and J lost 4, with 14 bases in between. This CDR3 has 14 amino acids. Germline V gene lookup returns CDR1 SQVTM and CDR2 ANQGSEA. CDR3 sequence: CSVETREGVYGYTF. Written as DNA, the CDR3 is TGCAGCGTTGAAACAAGGGAGGGGGTCTATGGCTACACCTTC.

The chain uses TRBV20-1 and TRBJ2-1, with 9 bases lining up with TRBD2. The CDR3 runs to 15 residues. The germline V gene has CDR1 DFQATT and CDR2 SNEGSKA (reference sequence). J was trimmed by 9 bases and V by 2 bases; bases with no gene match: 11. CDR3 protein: CSARSWRGGPGEQFF. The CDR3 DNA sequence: TGCAGTGCTAGATCGTGGCGGGGGGGCCCGGGTGAGCAGTTCTTC.

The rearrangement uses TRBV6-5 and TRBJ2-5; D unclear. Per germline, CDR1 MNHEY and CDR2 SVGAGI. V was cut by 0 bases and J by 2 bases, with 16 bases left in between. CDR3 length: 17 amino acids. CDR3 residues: CASSYSADTLFQETQYF. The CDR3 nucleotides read TGTGCCAGCAGTTACTCGGCCGACACCTTGTTTCAAGAGACCCAGTACTTC.

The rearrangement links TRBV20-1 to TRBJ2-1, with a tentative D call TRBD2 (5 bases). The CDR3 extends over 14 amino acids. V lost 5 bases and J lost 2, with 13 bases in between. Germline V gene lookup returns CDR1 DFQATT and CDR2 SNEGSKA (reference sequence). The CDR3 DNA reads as TGCAGTGCTGCTGCGGAGGTCGCCTACAATGAGCAGTTCTTC. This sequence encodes CSAAAEVAYNEQFF.